The 11 T cell receptor beta chains below all came from one sample that was sequenced in a study of long-term antiretroviral therapy in people with HIV. Samples were assayed with immunoSEQ v3.0 at survey level. The table came from immunoSEQ multiplex PCR; TCRdb's copy has only in-frame clones and leaves some out. The sample contains more than 15,000 clones, roughly nine tenths of which appear only once. Sequenced material: unsorted PBMCs, taken 0.3 years after starting antiretroviral therapy. The receptors derive from a man aged 55 to 70 with HIV.

The chain uses TRBV6-5 and TRBJ2-1; no definite D call. The germline V gene has CDR1 MNHEY and CDR2 SVGAGI. This CDR3 spans 14 amino acids. Trimming took off 5 bases at V and 1 base at J, with 9 bases between the two ends. The CDR3, as DNA: TGTGCCAGCAGTGCGCCGCAGTCCTACAATGAGCAGTTCTTC. Translation gives CASSAPQSYNEQFF.

In nucleotides, the CDR3 is TGCGCCAGCAGATATGCTAGCAATCAGCCCCAGCATTTT. It yields the protein CASRYASNQPQHF. This chain uses TRBV5-1 with TRBJ1-5; D not resolved. V lost 5 bases and J 0 bases, leaving 6 bases between the germline ends. Germline V gene data show CDR1 as SGHRS and CDR2 as YFSETQ. This CDR3 is 13 amino acids long.

This clone has just a few counts. The V gene is TRBV7-3, the J gene TRBJ1-2, with TRBD1 as a possible D gene (5 bases). The germline V gene encodes CDR1 SGHTA and CDR2 FQGTGA. The CDR3 spans 13 residues. V was clipped by 5 bases and J by 4 bases, with 11 bases between them. CDR3 nucleotides: TGTGCCAGCAGCCCTGACAGTAGCTATGGCTACACCTTC. Amino acids: CASSPDSSYGYTF. Together with reference TRBV7-3 and TRBJ1-2, the CDR3 gives the full variable domain: GAGVSQTPSNKVTEKGKYVELRCDPISGHTALYWYRQSLGQGPEFLIYFQGTGAADDSGLPNDRFFAVRPEGSVSTLKIQRTERGDSAVYLCASSPDSSYGYTFGSGTRLTVV.

This clone was recorded only once. The chain is built from TRBV7-2 and TRBJ1-2, with 7 positions matching TRBD1. This CDR3 has 14 amino acids. V shed 1 base, J shed 5 bases, and the junction held 4 bases outside the gene matches. Germline lookup yields CDR1 SGHTA and CDR2 FQGNSA. The CDR3 nucleotides are TGTGCCAGCAGCTTAGATCCAGGGGGGTATGGCTACACCTTC. Translation: CASSLDPGGYGYTF.

The rearrangement joins TRBV10-1 to TRBJ2-7; the D call may be TRBD1 or TRBD2 (5 bases each). The CDR3 has 13 amino acids. V was clipped by 5 bases and J by 2 bases, with 10 bases between them. CDR1 is WNHNN, CDR2 SYGVQD, per germline (reference sequence). As DNA, the CDR3 is TGCGCCAGCAGTCTCGGGACCGCCTACGAGCAGTACTTC. It specifies CASSLGTAYEQYF.

The V call is TRBV4-3, the J call TRBJ1-2, with 8 bases fitting TRBD1. V shed 3 bases, J shed 6 bases, and the junction held 12 bases outside the gene matches. CDR1 is LGHNA and CDR2 is YSLEER in the germline V gene. This CDR3 contains 16 residues. The CDR3 here is CASSHTNFETGDGYTF. Here the CDR3 DNA reads TGCGCCAGCAGCCACACAAACTTCGAGACAGGGGATGGCTACACCTTC.

This chain links TRBV9 with TRBJ2-7, with 8 positions matching TRBD1. Germline values: CDR1 SGDLS, CDR2 YYNGEE. The CDR3 spans 16 residues. J was trimmed by 5 bases and V by 3 bases; bases with no gene match: 13. The CDR3 nucleotides are TGTGCCAGCAGCGCCCTCTTAGGGGACAGGTCCCACGAGCAGTACTTC. Translation gives CASSALLGDRSHEQYF.

The rearrangement joins TRBV28 to TRBJ2-7; D not resolved. The CDR3 has 11 amino acids. CDR1 is MDHEN, CDR2 SYDVKM, per germline. Trimming cost V 3 bases and J 2 bases, with 2 bases left between them. This CDR3 is CASSFAYEQYF. In DNA form, the CDR3 reads TGTGCCAGCAGTTTCGCCTACGAGCAGTACTTC.

The rearrangement links TRBV5-1 to TRBJ2-5; 12 positions match TRBD2. V lost 0 bases, J lost 2 bases, and 2 bases stayed unmatched. The CDR3 is 16 amino acids. From germline, CDR1 is SGHRS and CDR2 YFSETQ. CDR3 sequence (DNA): TGCGCCAGCAGCTTGGGACTAGCGGGGGCTCAAGAGACCCAGTACTTC. The encoded protein is CASSLGLAGAQETQYF.

This clone was seen only once. The CDR3 coding sequence is TGTGCCAGCAGCTTAGTGAGGGGCGCCGTCCCTGAAGCTTTCTTT. Amino acid sequence: CASSLVRGAVPEAFF. This chain connects TRBV7-2 to TRBJ1-1; possible D gene TRBD1, 5 bases. Germline values: CDR1 SGHTA, CDR2 FQGNSA. The CDR3 is 15 residues long. Trimming took off 1 base at V and 6 bases at J, with 15 bases between the two ends.

The chain has TRBV5-1 and TRBJ2-5, with D possibly matching TRBD2 (6 bases). This CDR3 has 16 residues. Germline values: CDR1 SGHRS, CDR2 YFSETQ. V lost 7 bases and J 5 bases, leaving 24 bases between the germline ends. Here the CDR3 DNA reads TGCGCCAGCGGCCATACCGGGACTCCCCTGTTGGAGACCCAGTACTTC. As protein: CASGHTGTPLLETQYF.